The 9 T cell receptor beta chains given below trace back to one sample, sequenced in a study of identifying expanded T cells in peripheral blood. Sequencing used immunoSEQ multiplex PCR; TCRdb keeps in-frame clones, though not all of them. There are 95,000 to 100,000 clones in the sample; around 85% occur only once, and about 17% lies in the top ten. Input material: blood. Receptors originate from a person between 18 and 75 years old in good health.

The chain is built from TRBV5-1 and TRBJ1-6, with TRBD1 matching over 9 bases. Germline V lookup: CDR1 SGHRS, CDR2 YFSETQ. The V segment lost 7 bases and the J segment 4 bases; nucleotides outside the gene matches: 12. The length of the CDR3 is 17 residues. The CDR3 DNA is TGCGCCAGCCGGCCGGGACAGGGTACGACTTATAATTCACCCCTCCACTTT. Protein product: CASRPGQGTTYNSPLHF.

This chain joins TRBV4-3 and TRBJ2-3; the D gene could be TRBD1 or TRBD2 (5 bases each). There are 14 residues in the CDR3. The germline CDR1 and CDR2 sequences are LGHNA and YSLEER. Trimming took 5 bases from V and 0 from J, leaving 9 bases between them. CDR3 protein: CASSGTTSTDTQYF. The CDR3 DNA sequence: TGCGCCAGCAGCGGGACGACTAGCACAGATACGCAGTATTTT.

This chain connects TRBV27 to TRBJ2-5, with 7 bases fitting TRBD2. CDR3 length: 16 residues. The V and J ends lost 5 bases and 5 bases, in that order; junction bases with no gene match: 14. The germline V gene has CDR1 MNHEY and CDR2 SMNVEV (reference sequence). The CDR3 DNA is TGTGCCAGCAGTCGACTCTATGCGGGGGAGCTGGAGACCCAGTACTTC. Its translation: CASSRLYAGELETQYF.

Only one count was recorded for this clone. The rearrangement links TRBV5-5 to TRBJ2-7; 8 positions agree with TRBD2. CDR3 length equals 16 residues. From germline, CDR1 is SGHKS and CDR2 YYEKEE (reference sequence). J lost 2 bases, V lost 1 base, and 8 bases had no gene match. The CDR3 sequence: CASSLTPGGGTYEQYF. In nucleotides, the CDR3 is TGTGCCAGCAGCTTGACCCCAGGCGGGGGGACCTACGAGCAGTACTTC.

The chain uses TRBV28 and TRBJ2-7, with 10 bases lining up with TRBD1. This CDR3 spans 17 amino acids. In germline, CDR1 is MDHEN, CDR2 SYDVKM. V lost 6 bases, J lost 0 bases, and 11 bases stayed unmatched. The CDR3 sequence: CASSRQGAGQASYEQYF. The CDR3, as DNA: TGTGCCAGCAGCAGACAGGGGGCGGGCCAAGCCTCCTACGAGCAGTACTTC.

CDR3 coding DNA: TGTGCCAGCAGCCAGGACCGGGACAGGGGGTCTTATGGCTACACCTTC. Its protein product is CASSQDRDRGSYGYTF. The chain has TRBV7-9 and TRBJ1-2, with TRBD1 matching over 11 bases. Per germline, CDR1 SEHNR and CDR2 FQNEAQ (reference sequence). J lost 5 bases, V lost 5 bases, and 10 bases had no gene match. CDR3 length: 16 amino acids.

This rearrangement joins TRBV12-5 to TRBJ1-1, with TRBD1 identical over 9 bases. CDR1 is LGHNT and CDR2 is FRNRAP in the germline V gene. This CDR3 spans 15 amino acids. Trimming at V came to 2 bases and at J to 3 bases, leaving 4 bases not matched to a gene. CDR3: CASGLSTGGDTEAFF. CDR3 bases: TGTGCTAGTGGTTTGTCGACAGGGGGGGACACTGAAGCTTTCTTT. Using reference TRBV12-5 and TRBJ1-1 for the parts outside the CDR3, the full variable domain is DARVTQTPRHKVTEMGQEVTMRCQPILGHNTVFWYRQTMMQGLELLAYFRNRAPLDDSGMPKDRFSAEMPDATLATLKIQPSEPRDSAVYFCASGLSTGGDTEAFFGQGTRLTVV.

This chain connects TRBV29-1 to TRBJ1-2; no definite D call. The germline gives CDR1 SQVTM, CDR2 ANQGSEA. With 3 bases removed from V and 6 bases from J, the gap between germline ends came to 23 bases. CDR3 length equals 16 residues. CDR3 residues: CSVDRFTADLSNGYTF. CDR3 nucleotides: TGCAGCGTTGACAGGTTCACGGCCGATCTTTCTAATGGCTACACCTTC. Full variable domain (remainder filled in from reference TRBV29-1 and TRBJ1-2): SAVISQKPSRDICQRGTSLTIQCQVDSQVTMMFWYRQQPGQSLTLIATANQGSEATYESGFVIDKFPISRPNLTFSTLTVSNMSPEDSSIYLCSVDRFTADLSNGYTFGSGTRLTVV.

This chain uses TRBV6-5 with TRBJ1-6; D ambiguous. CDR1 is MNHEY, CDR2 SVGAGI, per germline. Trimming stripped 2 bases from V and 8 bases from J, with 10 bases between. The CDR3 has 14 amino acids. The CDR3 sequence is CASSYDPADSPLHF. For the CDR3, the DNA is TGTGCCAGCAGTTACGACCCGGCAGATTCACCCCTCCACTTT.